Below, one T cell receptor beta chain is given with its context. The sample belongs to a study of ipilimumab plus nivolumab after autologous stem cell transplantation. Sequencing used immunoSEQ multiplex PCR; TCRdb keeps in-frame clones, though not all of them. The sample lists a few thousand clones, 76% occurring once. The ends lost 0 bases at V and 8 bases at J; junction bases unmatched: 4. The CDR3 totals 14 residues. Germline-derived CDR1 and CDR2 are WNHNN and SYGVQD (reference sequence). The sample here was PBMCs, taken in a trial of ipilimumab plus nivolumab as post-transplant consolidation. The chain links TRBV10-1 to TRBJ1-2; 9 nucleotides match TRBD1. This TCR came from a male donor with multiple myeloma. CDR3 nucleotides: TGCGCCAGCAGTGAGTCGTACAGGGGGCAGGGCTACACCTTC. It specifies CASSESYRGQGYTF.